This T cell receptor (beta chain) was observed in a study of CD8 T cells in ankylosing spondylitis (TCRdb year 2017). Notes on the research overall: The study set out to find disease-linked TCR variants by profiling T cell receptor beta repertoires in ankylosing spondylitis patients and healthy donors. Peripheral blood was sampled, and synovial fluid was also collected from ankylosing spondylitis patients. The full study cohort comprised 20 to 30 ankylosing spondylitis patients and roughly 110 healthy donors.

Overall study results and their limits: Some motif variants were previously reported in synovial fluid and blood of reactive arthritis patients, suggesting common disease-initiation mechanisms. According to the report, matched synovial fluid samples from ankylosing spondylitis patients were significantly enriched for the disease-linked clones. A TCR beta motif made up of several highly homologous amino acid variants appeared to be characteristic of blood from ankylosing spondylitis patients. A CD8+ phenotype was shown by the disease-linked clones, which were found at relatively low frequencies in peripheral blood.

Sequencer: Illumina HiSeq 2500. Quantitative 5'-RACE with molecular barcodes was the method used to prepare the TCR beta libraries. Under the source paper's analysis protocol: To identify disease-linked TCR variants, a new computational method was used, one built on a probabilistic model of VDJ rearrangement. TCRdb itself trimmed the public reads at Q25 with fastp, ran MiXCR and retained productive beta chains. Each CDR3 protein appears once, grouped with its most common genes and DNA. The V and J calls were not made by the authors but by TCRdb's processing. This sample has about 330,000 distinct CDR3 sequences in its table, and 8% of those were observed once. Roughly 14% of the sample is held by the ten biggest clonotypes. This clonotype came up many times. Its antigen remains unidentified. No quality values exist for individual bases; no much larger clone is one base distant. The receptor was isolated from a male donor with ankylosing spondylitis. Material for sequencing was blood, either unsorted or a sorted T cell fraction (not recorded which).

CDR3 region: CASSFLFDTQYF. The nucleotides are TGCGCCAGCAGTTTCCTGTTCGATACGCAGTATTTT. The chain is made from TRBV5-1 and TRBJ2-3, with the D gene too uncertain to name. CDR1 is given as SGHRS and CDR2 as YFSETQ, both from the germline V gene. The CDR3 measures 12 amino acids from cysteine to phenylalanine. Of the read, only the CDR3 DNA is kept; its 36 bases are in frame from base 1. The V and J ends are trimmed by 5 bases and 6 bases, leaving 10 bases between them.